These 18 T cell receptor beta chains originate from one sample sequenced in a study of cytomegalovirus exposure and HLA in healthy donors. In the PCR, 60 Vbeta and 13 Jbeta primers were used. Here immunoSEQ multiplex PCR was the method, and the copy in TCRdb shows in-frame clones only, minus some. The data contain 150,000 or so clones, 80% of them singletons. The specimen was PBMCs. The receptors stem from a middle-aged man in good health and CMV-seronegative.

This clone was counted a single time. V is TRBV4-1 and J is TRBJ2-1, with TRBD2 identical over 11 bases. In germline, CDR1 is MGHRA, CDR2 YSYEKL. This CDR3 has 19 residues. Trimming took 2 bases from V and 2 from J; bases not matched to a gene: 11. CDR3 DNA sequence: TGCGCCAGCAGCCAAACTAGCGGGGGAGTAATGAGGGCCTACAATGAGCAGTTCTTC. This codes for CASSQTSGGVMRAYNEQFF.

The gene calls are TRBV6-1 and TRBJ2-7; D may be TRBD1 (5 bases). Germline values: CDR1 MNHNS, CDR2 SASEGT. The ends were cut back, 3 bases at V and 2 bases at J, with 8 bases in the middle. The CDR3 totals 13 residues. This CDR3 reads CASSDTGAYEQYF. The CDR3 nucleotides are TGTGCCAGCAGTGACACAGGAGCCTACGAGCAGTACTTC.

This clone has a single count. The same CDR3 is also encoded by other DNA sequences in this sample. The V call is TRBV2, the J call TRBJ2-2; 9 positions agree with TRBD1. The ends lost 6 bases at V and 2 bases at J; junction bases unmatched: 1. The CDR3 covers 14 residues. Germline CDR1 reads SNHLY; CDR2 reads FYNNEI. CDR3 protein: CASRTGGNTGELFF. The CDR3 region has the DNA TGTGCCAGCAGGACAGGGGGTAACACCGGGGAGCTGTTTTTT.

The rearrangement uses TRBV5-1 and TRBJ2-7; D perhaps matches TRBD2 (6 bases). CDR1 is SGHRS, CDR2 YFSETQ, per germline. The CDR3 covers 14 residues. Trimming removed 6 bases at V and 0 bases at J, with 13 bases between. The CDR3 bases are TGCGCCAGCACCGCGGGATCGAGCTCCTACGAGCAGTACTTC. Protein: CASTAGSSSYEQYF.

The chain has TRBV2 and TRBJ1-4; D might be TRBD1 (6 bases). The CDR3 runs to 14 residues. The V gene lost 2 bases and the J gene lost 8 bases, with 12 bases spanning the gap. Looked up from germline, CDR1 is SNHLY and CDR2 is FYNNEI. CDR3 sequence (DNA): TGTGCCAGCAGTGAAAAAGGGGGACGCGAAAAACTGTTTTTT. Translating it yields CASSEKGGREKLFF. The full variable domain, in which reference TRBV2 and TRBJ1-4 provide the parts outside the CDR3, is EPEVTQTPSHQVTQMGQEVILRCVPISNHLYFYWYRQILGQKVEFLVSFYNNEISEKSEIFDDQFSVERPDGSNFTLKIRSTKLEDSAMYFCASSEKGGREKLFFGSGTQLSVL.

This CDR3 reads CASSLAGGNQPQHF. The DNA of the CDR3 is TGTGCCAGCAGCTTAGCCGGGGGCAATCAGCCCCAGCATTTT. The rearrangement uses TRBV7-2 and TRBJ1-5; D is ambiguous. Trimming shortened V by 0 bases and J by 2 bases, and 5 bases separated the two germline ends. CDR1 and CDR2 from the germline V gene are SGHTA and FQGNSA. CDR3 size: 14 residues.

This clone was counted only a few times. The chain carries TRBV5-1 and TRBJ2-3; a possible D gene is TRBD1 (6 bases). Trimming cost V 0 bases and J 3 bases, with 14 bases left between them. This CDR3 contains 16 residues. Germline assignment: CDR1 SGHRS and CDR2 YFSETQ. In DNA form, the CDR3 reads TGCGCCAGCAGCTTGGGACAGGACGTCGCTACAGATACGCAGTATTTT. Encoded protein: CASSLGQDVATDTQYF.

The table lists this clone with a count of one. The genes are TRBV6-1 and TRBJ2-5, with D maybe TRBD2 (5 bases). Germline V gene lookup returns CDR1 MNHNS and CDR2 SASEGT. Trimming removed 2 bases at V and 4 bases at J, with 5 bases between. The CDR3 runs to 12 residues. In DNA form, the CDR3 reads TGTGCCAGCAGTGAACGGGGAGAGACCCAGTACTTC. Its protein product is CASSERGETQYF.

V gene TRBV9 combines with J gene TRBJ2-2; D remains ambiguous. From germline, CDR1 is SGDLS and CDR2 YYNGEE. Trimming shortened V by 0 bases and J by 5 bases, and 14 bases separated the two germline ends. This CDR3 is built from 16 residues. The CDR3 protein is CASSVAATSWTGELFF. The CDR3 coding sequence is TGTGCCAGCAGCGTAGCTGCCACTTCATGGACCGGGGAGCTGTTTTTT.

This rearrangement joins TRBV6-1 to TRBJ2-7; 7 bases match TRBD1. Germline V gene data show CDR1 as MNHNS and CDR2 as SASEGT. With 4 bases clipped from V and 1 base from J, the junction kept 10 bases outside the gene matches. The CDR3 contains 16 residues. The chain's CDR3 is CASSAFQPGQSYEQYF. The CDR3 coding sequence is TGTGCCAGCAGTGCATTCCAGCCGGGACAGTCCTACGAGCAGTACTTC.

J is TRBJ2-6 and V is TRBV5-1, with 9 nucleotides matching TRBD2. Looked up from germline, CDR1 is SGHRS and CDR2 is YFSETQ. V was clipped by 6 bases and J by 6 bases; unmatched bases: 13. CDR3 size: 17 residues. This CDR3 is CASNFAGGISEANVLTF. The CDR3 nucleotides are TGCGCCAGCAACTTCGCGGGGGGGATTAGTGAGGCCAACGTCCTGACTTTC.

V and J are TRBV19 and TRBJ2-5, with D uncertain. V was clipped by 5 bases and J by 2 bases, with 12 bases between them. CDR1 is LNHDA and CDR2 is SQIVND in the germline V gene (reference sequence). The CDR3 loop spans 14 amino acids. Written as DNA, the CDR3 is TGTGCCAGTAGTGCCCACCGGAGTCAAGAGACCCAGTACTTC. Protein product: CASSAHRSQETQYF.

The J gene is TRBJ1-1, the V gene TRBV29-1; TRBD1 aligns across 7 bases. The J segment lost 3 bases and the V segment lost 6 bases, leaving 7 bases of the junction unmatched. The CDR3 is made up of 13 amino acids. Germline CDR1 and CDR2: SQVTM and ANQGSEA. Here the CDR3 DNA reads TGCAGCGTAAAATACAGGGGCGACACTGAAGCTTTCTTT. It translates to CSVKYRGDTEAFF.

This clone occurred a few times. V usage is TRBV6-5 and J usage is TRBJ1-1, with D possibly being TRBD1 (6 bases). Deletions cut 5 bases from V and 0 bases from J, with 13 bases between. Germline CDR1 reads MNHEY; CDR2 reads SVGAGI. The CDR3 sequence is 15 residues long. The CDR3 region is CASSRFTGMNTEAFF. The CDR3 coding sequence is TGTGCCAGCAGTCGGTTTACAGGGATGAACACTGAAGCTTTCTTT.

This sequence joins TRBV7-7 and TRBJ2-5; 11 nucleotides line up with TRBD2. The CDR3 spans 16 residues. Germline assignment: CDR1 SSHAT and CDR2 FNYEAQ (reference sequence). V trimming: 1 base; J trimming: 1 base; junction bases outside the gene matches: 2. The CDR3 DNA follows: TGTGCCAGCAGCTTAGGGCTAGCGGGGGGCCAAGAGACCCAGTACTTC. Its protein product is CASSLGLAGGQETQYF.

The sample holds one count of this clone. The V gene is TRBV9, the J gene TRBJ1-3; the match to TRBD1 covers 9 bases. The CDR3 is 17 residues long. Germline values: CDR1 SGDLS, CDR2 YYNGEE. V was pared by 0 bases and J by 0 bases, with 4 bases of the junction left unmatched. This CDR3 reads CASSVEGTGSSGNTIYF. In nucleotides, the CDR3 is TGTGCCAGCAGCGTAGAGGGGACAGGGTCCTCTGGAAACACCATATATTTT.

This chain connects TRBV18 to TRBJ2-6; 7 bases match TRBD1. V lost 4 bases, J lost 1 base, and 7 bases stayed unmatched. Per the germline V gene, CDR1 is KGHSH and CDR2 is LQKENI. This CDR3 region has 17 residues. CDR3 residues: CASSLGGRRSGANVLTF. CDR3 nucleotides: TGTGCCAGCTCACTAGGGGGCCGGAGGTCTGGGGCCAACGTCCTGACTTTC. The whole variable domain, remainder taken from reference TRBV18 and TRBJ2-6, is NAGVMQNPRHLVRRRGQEARLRCSPMKGHSHVYWYRQLPEEGLKFMVYLQKENIIDESGMPKERFSAEFPKEGPSILRIQQVVRGDSAAYFCASSLGGRRSGANVLTFGAGSRLTVL.

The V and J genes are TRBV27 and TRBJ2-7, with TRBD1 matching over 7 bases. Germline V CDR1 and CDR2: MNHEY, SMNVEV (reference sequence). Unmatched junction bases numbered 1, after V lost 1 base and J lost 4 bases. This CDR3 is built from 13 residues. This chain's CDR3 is CASSLYRGYEQYF. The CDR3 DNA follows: TGTGCCAGCAGTTTATACAGGGGTTACGAGCAGTACTTC.